This entry lists 16 T cell receptor beta chains sequenced from one sample in a study of response to subunit inactivated influenza vaccine. TCRdb reprocessed the RT-PCR reads with MiXCR, giving one entry per CDR3 protein. The sample lists hundreds of thousands of distinct CDR3 sequences, approximately 14% seen once, with 11% in the top ten. The material sequenced was PBMCs from blood, taken roughly 13 days after vaccination. Receptors were obtained from a man between 50 and 59 years old who received an inactivated influenza vaccine.

The V gene is TRBV18, the J gene TRBJ2-5; D is unresolved. CDR3 size: 15 residues. Trimming left V 6 bases short and J 1 base short, with 15 bases between. Germline CDR1 and CDR2: KGHSH and LQKENI. The chain's CDR3 is CASSPLNRLQETQYF. The DNA for the CDR3 is TGTGCCAGCTCCCCATTAAACCGGCTCCAAGAGACCCAGTACTTC.

This clonotype was observed many times. The chain carries TRBV5-1 and TRBJ1-1; a weak D match, TRBD1 (5 bases). Germline V gene lookup returns CDR1 SGHRS and CDR2 YFSETQ. CDR3 size: 14 residues. Between the trimmed V and J ends, which lost 4 bases and 1 base, there was a span of 11 bases. In DNA, the CDR3 is TGCGCCAGCAGCGGGGGGACGGCGAACACTGAAGCTTTCTTT. Protein product: CASSGGTANTEAFF.

This clonotype has only a few counts. In DNA form, the CDR3 reads TGTGCCAGCAGTAACGGGACAAACTCCTACGAGCAGTACTTC. The encoded protein is CASSNGTNSYEQYF. The V and J genes are TRBV12-3 or TRBV12-4 and TRBJ2-7; TRBD1 is a possible D gene (6 bases). This CDR3 is 14 amino acids long. The ends were cut back, 5 bases at V and 0 bases at J, with 11 bases in the middle.

This clonotype occurred many times. The CDR3 region has the DNA TGTGCCAGCAGCCCCTCCAGCGGGGGGTTCCAAGAGACCCAGTACTTC. The encoded protein is CASSPSSGGFQETQYF. V and J are TRBV6-1 and TRBJ2-5, with 9 bases matching TRBD2. J lost 1 base, V lost 6 bases, and 9 bases had no gene match. The CDR3 length is 16 residues. Germline V lookup: CDR1 MNHNS, CDR2 SASEGT.

In its sample, this clonotype was seen a few times. The chain has TRBV5-1 and TRBJ2-1; 9 bases agree with TRBD2. The CDR3 contains 15 residues. CDR1 SGHRS and CDR2 YFSETQ come from the germline V gene. Trimming removed 4 bases from V and 8 bases from J; junction bases left unmatched: 10. CDR3 DNA: TGCGCCAGCAGCCCCAGCGGGGGGATCAGGCATGAGCAGTTCTTC. Its translation: CASSPSGGIRHEQFF. The whole variable domain, filled in from reference TRBV5-1 and TRBJ2-1, reads KAGVTQTPRYLIKTRGQQVTLSCSPISGHRSVSWYQQTPGQGLQFLFEYFSETQRNKGNFPGRFSGRQFSNSRSEMNVSTLELGDSALYLCASSPSGGIRHEQFFGPGTRLTVL.

The chain recombines TRBV6-5 with TRBJ2-2, with D unresolved. V was cut by 2 bases and J by 3 bases, with 10 bases left in between. The CDR3 runs 15 residues. Germline V gene data show CDR1 as MNHEY and CDR2 as SVGAGI. CDR3 nucleotide sequence: TGTGCCAGCAGTTACCAGCAGACCTACACCGGGGAGCTGTTTTTT. The encoded protein is CASSYQQTYTGELFF.

The table lists this clonotype with a few counts. J is TRBJ2-1 and V is TRBV7-2, with TRBD2 matching over 8 bases. V was clipped by 1 base and J by 9 bases; unmatched bases: 5. Germline values: CDR1 SGHTA, CDR2 FQGNSA. This CDR3 is built from 14 residues. The CDR3 DNA sequence: TGTGCCAGCAGCTTAGGACTAGCGTCTGGTGAGCAGTTCTTC. It encodes CASSLGLASGEQFF.

The CDR3 nucleotides read TGCGCCAGCAGCTTTGGCAGTAGCTCCTACAATGAGCAGTTCTTC. Translation: CASSFGSSSYNEQFF. V is TRBV5-1 and J is TRBJ2-1; D not certain. V was clipped by 2 bases and J by 0 bases, with 9 bases between them. This CDR3 has 15 residues. From germline, CDR1 is SGHRS and CDR2 YFSETQ. Looking up the rest from reference TRBV5-1 and TRBJ2-1 gives the full variable domain: KAGVTQTPRYLIKTRGQQVTLSCSPISGHRSVSWYQQTPGQGLQFLFEYFSETQRNKGNFPGRFSGRQFSNSRSEMNVSTLELGDSALYLCASSFGSSSYNEQFFGPGTRLTVL.

The chain links TRBV18 to TRBJ1-1; D may be TRBD1 (5 bases). CDR3 length: 14 residues. Germline CDR1 KGHSH, CDR2 LQKENI. Trimming pared 3 bases from V and 3 bases from J, leaving 11 bases between. The CDR3 DNA sequence: TGTGCCAGCTCACCCACCCGGGGGGACACTGAAGCTTTCTTT. It translates to CASSPTRGDTEAFF.

There are many counts of this clonotype. This chain uses TRBV29-1 with TRBJ2-5, with no clear D. Germline V gives CDR1 SQVTM, CDR2 ANQGSEA. The ends were cut back, 4 bases at V and 5 bases at J, with 14 bases in the middle. This CDR3 region has 13 residues. CDR3 protein: CSVVEHLGETQYF. The CDR3 DNA is TGCAGCGTTGTCGAACACCTGGGGGAGACCCAGTACTTC. Full variable domain (remainder filled in from reference TRBV29-1 and TRBJ2-5): SAVISQKPSRDICQRGTSLTIQCQVDSQVTMMFWYRQQPGQSLTLIATANQGSEATYESGFVIDKFPISRPNLTFSTLTVSNMSPEDSSIYLCSVVEHLGETQYFGPGTRLLVL.

This clonotype showed up just a few times. The CDR3 loop is CASSLAQGAGANVLTF. Written as DNA, the CDR3 is TGCGCCAGCAGCTTGGCCCAGGGGGCTGGGGCCAACGTCCTGACTTTC. The chain combines TRBV5-1 with TRBJ2-6; TRBD1 matches 7 bases. The junction had 2 bases not matched to a gene; V was cut back by 0 bases and J by 2 bases. Germline CDR1 and CDR2: SGHRS and YFSETQ. The CDR3 spans 16 residues.

Ten or more counts support this clonotype. J is TRBJ2-7 and V is TRBV5-1; possibly TRBD1 for D (5 bases). V shed 4 bases and J shed 3 bases, with 11 bases lying between them. CDR1 SGHRS and CDR2 YFSETQ come from the germline V gene. The CDR3 contains 13 residues. This CDR3 is CASSRSDNYEQYF. CDR3 in DNA: TGCGCCAGCAGCCGATCGGACAACTACGAGCAGTACTTC.

The V call is TRBV30, the J call TRBJ1-4, with D maybe TRBD1 (6 bases). Trimming stripped 5 bases from V and 3 bases from J, with 16 bases between. There are 15 residues in the CDR3. Germline V lookup: CDR1 GTSNPN, CDR2 SVGIG (reference sequence). The CDR3 bases are TGTGCCTGGGGGGACACCTACGCAGCTAATGAAAAACTGTTTTTT. Protein sequence: CAWGDTYAANEKLFF.

In this sample, this clonotype turned up a few times. The chain is built from TRBV5-5 and TRBJ2-3, with TRBD1 as a possible D gene (6 bases). V lost 0 bases to trimming and J lost 5 bases, with 13 bases between them. CDR3 length: 15 amino acids. The germline gives CDR1 SGHKS, CDR2 YYEKEE (reference sequence). This CDR3 is CASSLGGRNGDTQYF. DNA of the CDR3: TGTGCCAGCAGCTTGGGGGGGCGCAACGGAGATACGCAGTATTTT.

This clonotype has a handful of counts. This chain connects TRBV9 to TRBJ2-3; D may be TRBD2 (7 bases). The CDR3 is made up of 15 amino acids. Per the germline V gene, CDR1 is SGDLS and CDR2 is YYNGEE. V lost 5 bases, J lost 2 bases, and 15 bases lay in between. CDR3: CASRASGTPTDTQYF. CDR3 nucleotides: TGTGCCAGCAGGGCAAGCGGGACACCCACAGATACGCAGTATTTT.

The V gene is TRBV10-2, the J gene TRBJ2-3, with TRBD1 matching 7 bases. This CDR3 is 12 amino acids long. CDR1 and CDR2 (germline): WSHSY, SAAADI. Losses at the gene ends were 4 bases for V and 12 bases for J; bases not matched to a gene: 7. CDR3 sequence: CASSGPGQLQYF. Written as DNA, the CDR3 is TGCGCCAGCAGTGGCCCGGGACAGCTACAGTATTTT.